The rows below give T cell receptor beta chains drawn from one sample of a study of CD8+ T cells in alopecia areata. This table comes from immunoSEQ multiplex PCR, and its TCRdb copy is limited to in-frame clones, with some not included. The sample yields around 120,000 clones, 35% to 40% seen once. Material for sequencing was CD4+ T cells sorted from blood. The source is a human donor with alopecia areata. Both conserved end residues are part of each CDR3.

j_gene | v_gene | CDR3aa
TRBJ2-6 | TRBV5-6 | CASSLVGDFSSGANVLTF
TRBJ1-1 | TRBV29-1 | CSVALYTTGAGGNTEAFF
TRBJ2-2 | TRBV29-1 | CSVGRQPNTGELFF
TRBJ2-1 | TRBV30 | CAWSRRVGDEQFF
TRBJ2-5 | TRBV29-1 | CSVLQETQYF
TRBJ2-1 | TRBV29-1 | CSVLTTGNNEQFF
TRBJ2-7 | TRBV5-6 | CASSGQLSEQYF
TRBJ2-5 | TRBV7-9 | CASSFGLAGGWQETQYF
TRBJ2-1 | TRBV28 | CASSPGTSSYNEQFF
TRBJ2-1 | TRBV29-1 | CSELLTNEQFF
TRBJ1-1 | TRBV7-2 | CASSGARGYDTEAFF
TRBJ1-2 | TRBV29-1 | CSVEAPERSGGYGYTF
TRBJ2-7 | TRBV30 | CAWTGDNYEQYF
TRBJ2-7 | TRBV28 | CASSFLSPNEQYF
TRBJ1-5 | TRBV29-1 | CSVLTGISNQPQHF
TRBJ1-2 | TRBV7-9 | CASSLTLTANYGYTF
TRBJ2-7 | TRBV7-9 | CASSFGLPVGEQYF
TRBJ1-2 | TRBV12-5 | CASGLGDKLHF
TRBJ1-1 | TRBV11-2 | CASSSPSRGGIAEAFF
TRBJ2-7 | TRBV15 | CATSSRTGRNEQYF
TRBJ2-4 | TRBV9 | CASSVAGETKNIQYF
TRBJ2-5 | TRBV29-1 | CSVNRWGAVQETQYF
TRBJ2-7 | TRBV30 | CAWRQGGGQYF
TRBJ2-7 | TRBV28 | CASIAPGQGASEQYF
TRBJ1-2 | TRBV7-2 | CASSLPPFGYGGYTF
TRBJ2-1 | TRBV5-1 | CASSAGQPGSYNEQFF
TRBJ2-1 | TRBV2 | CARTGLAGFNEQFF
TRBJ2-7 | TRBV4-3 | CASSRGPGTGIYEQYF
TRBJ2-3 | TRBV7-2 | CASMLAGQADTQYF
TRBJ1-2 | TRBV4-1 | CASSQDMGGGYTF
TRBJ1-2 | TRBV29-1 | CSVGDQNYGYTF
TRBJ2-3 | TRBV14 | CASSLVVAGDTQYF
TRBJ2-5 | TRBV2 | CASSGPGQETQYF
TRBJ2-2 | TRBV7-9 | CASSFGTTNTGELFF
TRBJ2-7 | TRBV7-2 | CASRDGFQQYF
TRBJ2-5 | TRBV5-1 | CASSLYGTDQETQYF
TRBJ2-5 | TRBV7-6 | CASSPGGGTGVETQYF
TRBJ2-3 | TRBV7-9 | CASSPRGGLDTQYF
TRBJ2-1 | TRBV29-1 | CSVNSYSYNEQFF
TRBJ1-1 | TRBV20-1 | CSASRNTEAFF
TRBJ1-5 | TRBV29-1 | CSVGTSRDQPQHF
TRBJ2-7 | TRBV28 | CASSYPQGGGTYEQYF
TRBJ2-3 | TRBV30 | CAWTWDPDTQYF
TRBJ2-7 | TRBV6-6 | CASSYPGRDEQYF
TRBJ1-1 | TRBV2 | CASSVQGDTEAFF
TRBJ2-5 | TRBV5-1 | CASSLGWGGDETQYF
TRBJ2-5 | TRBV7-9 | CASSKLNSGLQETQYF
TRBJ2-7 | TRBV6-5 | CASSPGTGSYEQYF
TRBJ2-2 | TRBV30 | CAWSVVATGELFF
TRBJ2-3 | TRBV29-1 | CSVRSPVLDTQYF
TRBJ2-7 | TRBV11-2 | CASSADRGRQYF
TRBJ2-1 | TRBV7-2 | CASSLTGLSYNEQFF
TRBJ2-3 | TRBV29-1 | CSVGLAGGTDTQYF
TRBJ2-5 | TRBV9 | CASSDRLAGVETQYF
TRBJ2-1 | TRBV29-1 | CSVSTRLAGWNEQFF
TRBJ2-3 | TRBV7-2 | CASSLGSTDTQYF
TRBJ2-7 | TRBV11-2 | CASSLDSDEQYF
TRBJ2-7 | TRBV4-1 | CASSAGTGSYEQYF
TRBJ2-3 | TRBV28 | CASSLRTDTQYF